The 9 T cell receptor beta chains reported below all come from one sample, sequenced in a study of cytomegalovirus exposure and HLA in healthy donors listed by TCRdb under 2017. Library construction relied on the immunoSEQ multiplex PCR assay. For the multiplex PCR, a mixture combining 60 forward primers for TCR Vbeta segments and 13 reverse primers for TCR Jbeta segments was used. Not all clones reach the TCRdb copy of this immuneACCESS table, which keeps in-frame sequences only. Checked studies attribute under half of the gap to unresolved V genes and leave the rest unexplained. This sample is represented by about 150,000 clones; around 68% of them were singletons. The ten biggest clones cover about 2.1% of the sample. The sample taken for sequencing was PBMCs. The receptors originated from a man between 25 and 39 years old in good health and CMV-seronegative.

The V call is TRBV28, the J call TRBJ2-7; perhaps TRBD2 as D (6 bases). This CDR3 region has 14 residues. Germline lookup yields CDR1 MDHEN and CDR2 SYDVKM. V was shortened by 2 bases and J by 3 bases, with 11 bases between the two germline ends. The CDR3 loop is CASSLSRGFYEQYF. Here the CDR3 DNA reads TGTGCCAGCAGTTTAAGCCGGGGGTTCTACGAGCAGTACTTC.

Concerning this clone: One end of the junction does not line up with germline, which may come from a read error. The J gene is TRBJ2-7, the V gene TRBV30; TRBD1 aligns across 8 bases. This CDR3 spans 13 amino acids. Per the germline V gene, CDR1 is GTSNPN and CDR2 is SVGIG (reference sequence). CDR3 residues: CAWQGALSSEQYF. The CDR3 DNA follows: TGTGCCTGGCAGGGGGCCCTTTCCTCCGAGCAGTACTTC.

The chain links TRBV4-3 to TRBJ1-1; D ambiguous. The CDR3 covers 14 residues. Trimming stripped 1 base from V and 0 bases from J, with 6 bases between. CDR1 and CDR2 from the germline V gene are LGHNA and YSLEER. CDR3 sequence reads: CASSQAGLNTEAFF. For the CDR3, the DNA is TGCGCCAGCAGCCAAGCAGGTCTGAACACTGAAGCTTTCTTT.

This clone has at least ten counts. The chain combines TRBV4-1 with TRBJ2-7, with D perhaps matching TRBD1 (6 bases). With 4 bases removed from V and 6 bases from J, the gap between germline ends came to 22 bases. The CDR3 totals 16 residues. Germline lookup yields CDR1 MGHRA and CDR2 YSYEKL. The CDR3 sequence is CASSPGPTGPFLEQYF. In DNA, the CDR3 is TGCGCCAGCAGCCCGGGCCCGACAGGCCCTTTCCTCGAGCAGTACTTC.

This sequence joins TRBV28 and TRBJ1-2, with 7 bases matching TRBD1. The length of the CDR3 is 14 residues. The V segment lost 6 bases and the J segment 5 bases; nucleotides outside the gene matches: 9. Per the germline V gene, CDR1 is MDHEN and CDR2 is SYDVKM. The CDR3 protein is CASRSGRDRYGYTF. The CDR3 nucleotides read TGTGCCAGCAGGTCAGGCCGGGACAGATATGGCTACACCTTC.

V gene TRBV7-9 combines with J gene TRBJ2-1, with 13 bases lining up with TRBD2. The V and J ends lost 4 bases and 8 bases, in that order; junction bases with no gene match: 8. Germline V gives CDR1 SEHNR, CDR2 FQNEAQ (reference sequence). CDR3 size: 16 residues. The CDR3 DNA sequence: TGTGCCAGCAGCTCAGAGACTAGCGGGGGGAGTGATGAGCAGTTCTTC. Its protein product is CASSSETSGGSDEQFF.

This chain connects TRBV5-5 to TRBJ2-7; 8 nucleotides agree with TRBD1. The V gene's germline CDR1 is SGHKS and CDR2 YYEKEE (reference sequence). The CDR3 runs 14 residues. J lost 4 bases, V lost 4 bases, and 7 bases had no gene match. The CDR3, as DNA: TGTGCCAGCAGCGCCGGGACAGGACAGTACGAGCAGTACTTC. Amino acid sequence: CASSAGTGQYEQYF.

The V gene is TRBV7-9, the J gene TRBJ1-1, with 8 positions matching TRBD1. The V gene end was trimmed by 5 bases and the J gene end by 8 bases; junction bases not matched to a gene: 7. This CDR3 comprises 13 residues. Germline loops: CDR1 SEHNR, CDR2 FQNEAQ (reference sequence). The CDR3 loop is CASSRWTGWEAFF. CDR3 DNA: TGTGCCAGCAGCCGCTGGACAGGGTGGGAAGCTTTCTTT.

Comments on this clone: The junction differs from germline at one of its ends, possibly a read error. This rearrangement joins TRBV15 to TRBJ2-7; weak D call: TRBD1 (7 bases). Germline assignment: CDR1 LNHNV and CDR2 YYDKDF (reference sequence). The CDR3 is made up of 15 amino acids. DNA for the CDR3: TGTGCCACCAGCAGAGAGGCGACAGGGAGGTACGAGCAGCACTTC. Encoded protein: CATSREATGRYEQHF.